The 15 T cell receptor beta chains below come from one sample, sequenced in a study of CD8 T cells in ankylosing spondylitis. TCRdb re-analysed the 5' RACE reads in MiXCR, keeping a single row per CDR3 protein. The sample lists roughly 250,000 distinct CDR3 sequences, approximately 9% occurring once. Input material: blood, either unsorted or a sorted T cell fraction (not recorded which). The receptors derive from a male donor with ankylosing spondylitis or in good health (not recorded which).

This clonotype was seen many times. The genes are TRBV6-1 and TRBJ2-4; the D gene is possibly TRBD1 (6 bases). The germline gives CDR1 MNHNS, CDR2 SASEGT. V lost 5 bases and J lost 3, with 11 bases in between. This CDR3 has 14 amino acids. The CDR3 loop reads CASSLGAVKNIQYF. CDR3 DNA: TGTGCCAGCAGTCTGGGGGCGGTCAAAAACATTCAGTACTTC.

In this sample, this clonotype turned up many times. V and J are TRBV3-1 and TRBJ2-5; 7 nucleotides agree with TRBD2. Germline V CDR1 and CDR2: LGHDT, YNNKEL (reference sequence). The J segment lost 1 base and the V segment lost 8 bases, leaving 7 bases of the junction unmatched. The CDR3 runs to 14 residues. The CDR3 sequence: CASRGRGSQETQYF. The CDR3 coding sequence is TGTGCCAGCCGGGGGAGGGGCAGCCAAGAGACCCAGTACTTC.

This clonotype was found many times. V gene TRBV6-1 combines with J gene TRBJ1-1, with D possibly TRBD1 on 6 matching bases. In germline, CDR1 is MNHNS, CDR2 SASEGT. There are 13 residues in the CDR3. The V and J ends lost 10 bases and 5 bases respectively, with 17 bases between them. The CDR3 DNA is TGTGCCACCCAGGACAGTGGGAGGACTGAAGCTTTCTTT. This encodes CATQDSGRTEAFF.

This clonotype has ten or more counts. This sequence joins TRBV20-1 and TRBJ1-3; D remains ambiguous. CDR3 size: 12 residues. Germline CDR1 is DFQATT and CDR2 is SNEGSKA (reference sequence). V was shortened by 4 bases and J by 0 bases, with 4 bases between the two germline ends. CDR3 sequence: CSAKSSGNTIYF. CDR3 in DNA: TGCAGTGCTAAGAGCTCTGGAAACACCATATATTTT.

There are many counts of this clonotype. The chain combines TRBV12-3 or TRBV12-4 with TRBJ2-3; D not resolved. The V and J ends lost 6 bases and 1 base respectively, with 14 bases between them. This CDR3 is 15 amino acids long. The CDR3 loop reads CASSRMGARTDTQYF. The CDR3 region has the DNA TGTGCCAGCAGCAGGATGGGTGCTCGCACAGATACGCAGTATTTT.

At least ten counts were recorded for this clonotype. The chain employs TRBV7-9 and TRBJ1-1; perhaps TRBD1 as D (5 bases). The CDR3 extends over 14 amino acids. Germline values: CDR1 SEHNR, CDR2 FQNEAQ (reference sequence). V was shortened by 5 bases and J by 4 bases, with 14 bases between the two germline ends. The CDR3 is CASSDWGGGTEAFF. The CDR3 nucleotides read TGTGCCAGCAGCGACTGGGGGGGGGGCACTGAAGCTTTCTTT.

This clonotype was observed at least ten times. CDR3: CASSSLAEAPNTDTQYF. As DNA, the CDR3 is TGTGCCAGCAGCTCGCTAGCGGAAGCACCAAACACAGATACGCAGTATTTT. This rearrangement joins TRBV3-1 to TRBJ2-3, with TRBD2 matching over 7 bases. CDR1 is LGHDT, CDR2 YNNKEL, per germline (reference sequence). The CDR3 length is 17 residues. V lost 5 bases to trimming and J lost 2 bases; unmatched junction nucleotides: 13.

The V gene is TRBV9, the J gene TRBJ2-1; 7 bases are shared with TRBD1. Looked up from germline, CDR1 is SGDLS and CDR2 is YYNGEE. This CDR3 has 15 residues. The V segment lost 4 bases and the J segment 7 bases; nucleotides outside the gene matches: 11. The chain's CDR3 is CASSLRDSRLNEQFF. The CDR3 nucleotides read TGTGCCAGCAGCCTCCGGGACAGTCGGCTTAATGAGCAGTTCTTC.

In its sample, this clonotype was seen many times. The chain is built from TRBV9 and TRBJ2-5; TRBD2 matches 10 bases. With 2 bases clipped from V and 0 bases from J, the junction kept 7 bases outside the gene matches. This CDR3 comprises 17 residues. Germline V gene data show CDR1 as SGDLS and CDR2 as YYNGEE. CDR3 bases: TGTGCCAGCAGCGTTGGGTTTAGCGGGGGGAACCAAGAGACCCAGTACTTC. Translating gives CASSVGFSGGNQETQYF.

The sample holds many counts of this clonotype. The chain links TRBV20-1 to TRBJ1-1; D gene uncertain. Germline values: CDR1 DFQATT, CDR2 SNEGSKA (reference sequence). This CDR3 has 13 residues. The V end was cut by 3 bases, the J end by 1 base, with 9 bases between. The CDR3 sequence: CSARRASNTEAFF. The CDR3 DNA follows: TGCAGTGCTAGGAGGGCCTCGAACACTGAAGCTTTCTTT.

Many counts were recorded for this clonotype. The CDR3 loop is CASSPRTTNTGELFF. The CDR3 coding sequence is TGCGCCAGCAGCCCAAGGACTACGAACACCGGGGAGCTGTTTTTT. V usage is TRBV5-1 and J usage is TRBJ2-2, with D perhaps TRBD2 (6 bases). The CDR3 spans 15 residues. Trimming removed 4 bases at V and 0 bases at J, with 10 bases between. The V gene's germline CDR1 is SGHRS and CDR2 YFSETQ.

This clonotype was counted between two and nine times. V is TRBV7-8 and J is TRBJ1-4; no clear D gene. The germline gives CDR1 SGHVS, CDR2 FQNEAQ. Between the trimmed V and J ends, which lost 3 bases and 6 bases, there was a span of 8 bases. This CDR3 has 13 residues. DNA of the CDR3: TGTGCCAGCAGCTTGATTATGGATGAAAAACTGTTTTTT. As protein: CASSLIMDEKLFF.

This clonotype was detected a few times. This chain uses TRBV7-2 with TRBJ2-5, with D perhaps TRBD1 (6 bases). V was clipped by 3 bases and J by 4 bases, with 12 bases between them. Germline V gene sequence: CDR1 SGHTA, CDR2 FQGNSA. The CDR3 is 14 residues long. CDR3 loop: CASSFQGMRETQYF. CDR3 sequence (DNA): TGTGCCAGCAGCTTCCAGGGGATGCGAGAGACCCAGTACTTC.

This clonotype has a count of ten or more. V usage is TRBV5-1 and J usage is TRBJ1-6; 8 positions agree with TRBD1. The length of the CDR3 is 15 residues. Trimming took 1 base from V and 9 from J; bases not matched to a gene: 6. Germline V gene sequence: CDR1 SGHRS, CDR2 YFSETQ. In nucleotides, the CDR3 is TGCGCCAGCAGCTTGTCCGGGACAGGTGGTTCACCCCTCCACTTT. Translation: CASSLSGTGGSPLHF.

The sample holds many counts of this clonotype. This chain links TRBV7-8 with TRBJ2-7; D might be TRBD2 (6 bases). Trimming pared 0 bases from V and 7 bases from J, leaving 13 bases between. This CDR3 region has 14 residues. Germline V gene lookup returns CDR1 SGHVS and CDR2 FQNEAQ. DNA of the CDR3: TGTGCCAGCAGCTTAGCCGGGACTTCGTGGGAGCAGTACTTC. As protein: CASSLAGTSWEQYF.